The 26 T cell receptor beta chains reported below all come from one sample, sequenced in a study of blood T cell repertoires in COVID-19. TCRdb's table, derived via immunoSEQ multiplex PCR, lists solely in-frame clones and lacks some. The sample comprises about 260,000 clones, 80% to 90% of which are singletons, and 2.4% rests with the top ten. Source material: PBMCs or T cells enriched from blood (not recorded which). The receptors shown here come from a woman between 18 and 30 years old who had recovered from COVID-19.

The V and J genes are TRBV5-1 and TRBJ1-4, with 7 bases aligning to TRBD1. V was clipped by 6 bases and J by 7 bases; unmatched bases: 6. The germline gives CDR1 SGHRS, CDR2 YFSETQ. The CDR3 consists of 13 residues. DNA of the CDR3: TGCGCCAGCAAACAGGGGAGAGGTGAAAAACTGTTTTTT. Its translation is CASKQGRGEKLFF.

The genes are TRBV2 and TRBJ1-4; D is perhaps TRBD1 (6 bases). The CDR3 contains 13 residues. With 9 bases removed from V and 6 bases from J, the gap between germline ends came to 14 bases. Germline V gene sequence: CDR1 SNHLY, CDR2 FYNNEI. CDR3 residues: CASDRSLDEKLFF. CDR3 nucleotide sequence: TGTGCCAGTGACAGGAGCCTAGATGAAAAACTGTTTTTT.

The rearrangement uses TRBV7-9 and TRBJ2-7, with no clear D. CDR1 is SEHNR and CDR2 is FQNEAQ in the germline V gene (reference sequence). Trimming pared 5 bases from V and 0 bases from J, leaving 8 bases between. There are 13 residues in the CDR3. The CDR3 reads CASSPDTSYEQYF. CDR3 in DNA: TGTGCCAGCAGCCCTGACACCTCCTACGAGCAGTACTTC.

The chain has TRBV7-9 and TRBJ1-5; D not resolved. CDR1 and CDR2 from the germline V gene are SEHNR and FQNEAQ (reference sequence). The CDR3 has 12 amino acids. V lost 5 bases to trimming and J lost 3 bases, with 5 bases between them. The CDR3 protein is CASSPHNQPQHF. The CDR3 DNA reads as TGTGCCAGCAGCCCACACAATCAGCCCCAGCATTTT.

The gene calls are TRBV3-1 (or the pseudogene TRBV3-2) and TRBJ2-5, with D perhaps TRBD2 (7 bases). Trimming pared 2 bases from V and 2 bases from J, leaving 18 bases between. Germline loops: CDR1 LGHDT, CDR2 YNNKEL (reference sequence). This CDR3 region has 17 residues. The CDR3 coding sequence is TGTGCCAGCAGCCAACCCAGGGGTATCGGGGGGCAAGAGACCCAGTACTTC. The encoded protein is CASSQPRGIGGQETQYF.

The chain links TRBV7-8 to TRBJ2-1; 7 bases fit TRBD2. This CDR3 region has 15 residues. Unmatched junction bases numbered 9, after V lost 5 bases and J lost 5 bases. Per germline, CDR1 SGHVS and CDR2 FQNEAQ. The CDR3 reads CASSPPGTTNNEQFF. DNA for the CDR3: TGTGCCAGCAGCCCCCCCGGGACTACCAACAATGAGCAGTTCTTC.

The chain joins TRBV7-6 to TRBJ1-1; D is perhaps TRBD1 (5 bases). The germline V gene encodes CDR1 SGHVS and CDR2 FNYEAQ. Trimming took 1 base from V and 4 from J, leaving 16 bases between them. The CDR3 extends over 16 amino acids. Written as DNA, the CDR3 is TGTGCCAGCAGCTTAGGCCTTCAGGGAACGAGCACTGAAGCTTTCTTT. Its protein is CASSLGLQGTSTEAFF.

The rearrangement uses TRBV19 and TRBJ2-1; 9 nucleotides match TRBD2. The CDR3 totals 17 residues. V was pared by 4 bases and J by 4 bases, with 11 bases of the junction left unmatched. The germline CDR1 and CDR2 sequences are LNHDA and SQIVND (reference sequence). This chain's CDR3 is CASSTPPSGGTYNEQFF. The CDR3 DNA follows: TGTGCCAGTAGTACACCTCCCAGCGGGGGGACGTACAATGAGCAGTTCTTC.

This clone was recorded once. The chain recombines TRBV7-6 with TRBJ1-6, with 7 bases matching TRBD1. Germline trimming cut 2 bases from V and 8 bases from J; bases unmatched to any gene: 6. The CDR3 covers 15 residues. Germline V CDR1 and CDR2: SGHVS, FNYEAQ. DNA of the CDR3: TGTGCCAGCAGCTTATTCCCCGGGACAGATTCACCCCTCCACTTT. Amino acid sequence: CASSLFPGTDSPLHF.

This rearrangement joins TRBV3-1 (or the pseudogene TRBV3-2) to TRBJ2-3; D may be TRBD1 (5 bases). With 6 bases removed from V and 2 bases from J, the gap between germline ends came to 6 bases. Germline V CDR1 and CDR2: LGHDT, YNNKEL (reference sequence). The CDR3 totals 12 residues. The CDR3 nucleotides are TGTGCCAGCAGGGACACCACAGATACGCAGTATTTT. It encodes CASRDTTDTQYF.

This rearrangement joins TRBV6-1 to TRBJ1-4, with 7 bases matching TRBD1. The CDR3 loop spans 17 amino acids. V trimming: 1 base; J trimming: 7 bases; junction bases outside the gene matches: 12. The V gene's germline CDR1 is MNHNS and CDR2 SASEGT. Here the CDR3 reads CASSEDPTRGLSEKLFF. CDR3 nucleotide sequence: TGTGCCAGCAGTGAAGACCCTACAAGGGGGCTGAGTGAAAAACTGTTTTTT.

The rearrangement joins TRBV7-6 to TRBJ1-6, with D possibly being TRBD1 (6 bases). V lost 5 bases and J lost 7, with 18 bases in between. Germline V gives CDR1 SGHVS, CDR2 FNYEAQ. This CDR3 is built from 16 residues. Written as DNA, the CDR3 is TGTGCCAGCAGCGTAGGAGACAGGCCCGGGAATTCACCCCTCCACTTT. This translates into CASSVGDRPGNSPLHF. Supplemented by reference TRBV7-6 and TRBJ1-6, the full variable domain reads GAGVSQSPRYKVTKRGQDVALRCDPISGHVSLYWYRQALGQGPEFLTYFNYEAQQDKSGLPNDRFSAERPEGSISTLTIQRTEQRDSAMYRCASSVGDRPGNSPLHFGNGTRLTVT.

In this sample, this clone turned up once. The chain uses TRBV12-3 or TRBV12-4 and TRBJ1-1; D remains ambiguous. This CDR3 region has 12 residues. The V and J ends lost 5 bases and 8 bases respectively, with 12 bases between them. CDR3 nucleotides: TGTGCCAGCAGTCCGCCCGGCGGGGAAGCTTTCTTT. Residues: CASSPPGGEAFF.

The CDR3 nucleotides are TGTGCCAGCAGGGTCGGCCCAGGGGGTGCCTTTCAGCCCCAGCATTTT. Its protein product is CASRVGPGGAFQPQHF. The chain combines TRBV28 with TRBJ1-5; 7 bases are shared with TRBD1. J lost 6 bases, V lost 6 bases, and 14 bases had no gene match. This CDR3 region has 16 residues. Looked up from germline, CDR1 is MDHEN and CDR2 is SYDVKM.

This chain joins TRBV5-1 and TRBJ2-1, with D possibly TRBD1 on 5 matching bases. CDR3 length: 16 amino acids. Germline lookup yields CDR1 SGHRS and CDR2 YFSETQ. V lost 0 bases and J lost 4, with 14 bases in between. The CDR3 sequence: CASSLDQGSLYNEQFF. DNA of the CDR3: TGCGCCAGCAGCTTGGATCAGGGCTCACTTTACAATGAGCAGTTCTTC.

In its sample, this clone was seen once. The chain couples TRBV7-6 to TRBJ2-1; 8 bases are a match to TRBD2. The CDR3 is made up of 14 amino acids. Germline lookup yields CDR1 SGHVS and CDR2 FNYEAQ. Trimming removed 1 base from V and 7 bases from J; junction bases left unmatched: 3. The CDR3 DNA is TGTGCCAGCAGCTTAGATCGGGGGGGGAATGAGCAGTTCTTC. As protein: CASSLDRGGNEQFF.

The gene calls are TRBV19 and TRBJ2-1; a possible D gene is TRBD1 (6 bases). CDR3 length: 15 residues. Germline V gene sequence: CDR1 LNHDA, CDR2 SQIVND (reference sequence). The ends were cut back, 7 bases at V and 0 bases at J, with 13 bases in the middle. Written as DNA, the CDR3 is TGTGCCAGTACCGATCTAGGGGGCTCCTACAATGAGCAGTTCTTC. This gives the protein CASTDLGGSYNEQFF.

The chain uses TRBV5-1 and TRBJ2-3; 10 bases are a match to TRBD2. The length of the CDR3 is 15 residues. Germline V gene lookup returns CDR1 SGHRS and CDR2 YFSETQ. Trimming cost V 4 bases and J 6 bases; bases outside gene matches: 8. The CDR3 protein is CASSPGLATMDTQYF. For the CDR3, the DNA is TGCGCCAGCAGCCCGGGACTAGCGACCATGGATACGCAGTATTTT.

This chain links TRBV7-2 with TRBJ1-2; perhaps TRBD1 as D (5 bases). The CDR3 is made up of 16 amino acids. The V end was cut by 4 bases, the J end by 4 bases, with 19 bases between. In germline, CDR1 is SGHTA, CDR2 FQGNSA. The CDR3 reads CASSSHPQGRGYGYTF. In DNA form, the CDR3 reads TGTGCCAGCAGCTCACATCCTCAGGGTCGCGGCTATGGCTACACCTTC.

The CDR3 here is CASPNGGNSYNSPLHF. CDR3 nucleotides: TGTGCCAGCCCTAATGGGGGGAACTCCTATAATTCACCCCTCCACTTT. J is TRBJ1-6 and V is TRBV7-6, with a weak D call TRBD1 (5 bases). Germline CDR1 is SGHVS and CDR2 is FNYEAQ. The V end lost 8 bases, the J end lost 0 bases, and 14 bases lay between the germline ends. The CDR3 totals 16 residues. Full variable domain (missing parts from reference TRBV7-6 and TRBJ1-6): GAGVSQSPRYKVTKRGQDVALRCDPISGHVSLYWYRQALGQGPEFLTYFNYEAQQDKSGLPNDRFSAERPEGSISTLTIQRTEQRDSAMYRCASPNGGNSYNSPLHFGNGTRLTVT.

The CDR3, as DNA: TGTGCCAGTAGTATCGGTCAGGGCATTGAAGCTTTCTTT. Translation gives CASSIGQGIEAFF. The chain combines TRBV19 with TRBJ1-1; maybe TRBD1 (5 bases). V lost 3 bases and J lost 7, with 12 bases in between. This CDR3 comprises 13 residues. Germline CDR1 LNHDA, CDR2 SQIVND (reference sequence).

The V gene is TRBV19, the J gene TRBJ2-3, with no clear D. Trimming shortened V by 5 bases and J by 6 bases, and 21 bases separated the two germline ends. The CDR3 sequence is 16 residues long. CDR1 LNHDA and CDR2 SQIVND come from the germline V gene (reference sequence). CDR3 in amino acids: CASSVLGPASLDTQYF. In DNA, the CDR3 is TGTGCCAGTAGTGTTCTGGGCCCTGCGTCTCTCGATACGCAGTATTTT.

The chain carries TRBV29-1 and TRBJ2-1; the match to TRBD2 covers 8 bases. The V segment lost 7 bases and the J segment 9 bases; nucleotides outside the gene matches: 17. Germline CDR1 reads SQVTM; CDR2 reads ANQGSEA. CDR3 length: 15 amino acids. The CDR3 DNA sequence: TGCAGCGCAAGAACGGCGGGGGGCAGGAGCAGTGAGCAGTTCTTC. Translated: CSARTAGGRSSEQFF.

The V call is TRBV30, the J call TRBJ1-4, with D possibly matching TRBD1 (5 bases). Trimming stripped 6 bases from V and 2 bases from J, with 10 bases between. The CDR3 has 13 amino acids. CDR1 is GTSNPN, CDR2 SVGIG, per germline (reference sequence). The CDR3 bases are TGTGCCTGCCTCGGGGGGACTAATGAAAAACTGTTTTTT. It codes for CACLGGTNEKLFF.

The CDR3 region is CASSKVAVSSYNEQFF. The CDR3 nucleotides are TGTGCCAGCAGCAAAGTCGCGGTCAGCTCCTACAATGAGCAGTTCTTC. This chain connects TRBV21-1 to TRBJ2-1; the D call TRBD2 from the table was never checked on the DNA. TRBV21-1 is listed as a pseudogene. The CDR3 consists of 16 residues.

CDR3 DNA sequence: TGTGCCAGCAGGCGGACAGGGCGCGATCAGCCCCAGCATTTT. The encoded protein is CASRRTGRDQPQHF. J is TRBJ1-5 and V is TRBV2; TRBD1 aligns across 8 bases. The CDR3 covers 14 residues. J lost 5 bases, V lost 6 bases, and 6 bases had no gene match. CDR1 is SNHLY and CDR2 is FYNNEI in the germline V gene.